These 20 T cell receptor beta chains were sequenced from one sample in a study of T cell repertoires in cytomegalovirus infection. A single record per CDR3 protein comes from TCRdb applying MiXCR to the reads. The repertoire holds fewer than 350,000 distinct CDR3 sequences, with approximately 9.5% as singletons. Sequencing was carried out using PBMCs. The receptors come from a human donor in good health (CMV status not recorded). Some clones in this sample may be carry-over from other donors' samples.

A few counts support this clonotype. The gene calls are TRBV20-1 and TRBJ1-2; the D gene is possibly TRBD1 (6 bases). This CDR3 has 15 residues. CDR1 and CDR2 (germline): DFQATT, SNEGSKA (reference sequence). V lost 6 bases to trimming and J lost 7 bases, with 24 bases between them. CDR3 protein: CSASITGKGWAGYTF. In DNA form, the CDR3 reads TGCAGTGCCAGTATAACAGGGAAAGGTTGGGCTGGCTACACCTTC.

This clonotype was observed many times. The chain carries TRBV28 and TRBJ1-2; D remains unclear. The V gene's germline CDR1 is MDHEN and CDR2 SYDVKM. V was pared by 3 bases and J by 4 bases, with 12 bases between. This CDR3 contains 14 residues. The CDR3 reads CASSLDRPLYGYTF. In nucleotides, the CDR3 is TGTGCCAGCAGTTTGGACCGCCCACTCTATGGCTACACCTTC.

V is TRBV28 and J is TRBJ2-2, with D possibly TRBD2 on 6 matching bases. Trimming stripped 6 bases from V and 9 bases from J, with 14 bases between. Per germline, CDR1 MDHEN and CDR2 SYDVKM. The CDR3 spans 13 residues. The CDR3 region is CASSRDSRRELFF. The CDR3 coding sequence is TGTGCCAGCAGCCGGGACTCCAGGAGGGAGCTGTTTTTT.

This chain joins TRBV7-2 and TRBJ2-5; 8 bases match TRBD2. The length of the CDR3 is 15 residues. Looked up from germline, CDR1 is SGHTA and CDR2 is FQGNSA. The ends lost 0 bases at V and 5 bases at J; junction bases unmatched: 5. In nucleotides, the CDR3 is TGTGCCAGCAGCTTAGCCGGGGGGGCCCGGGAGACCCAGTACTTC. It yields the protein CASSLAGGARETQYF.

A word on this clonotype: The junction does not match germline at one end; this may be a read error. This rearrangement joins TRBV7-2 to TRBJ2-2, with no clear D. Germline V CDR1 and CDR2: SGHTA, FQGNSA. There are 16 residues in the CDR3. As DNA, the CDR3 is TGTGCCAGCAGCAAAGGCGGATCTCAGAACACCCGGGAGCTGTTTTTT. Translating gives CASSKGGSQNTRELFF.

This clonotype showed up just a few times. V usage is TRBV7-3 and J usage is TRBJ2-1; 8 bases match TRBD2. Losses at the gene ends were 6 bases for V and 5 bases for J; bases not matched to a gene: 9. Germline V gives CDR1 SGHTA, CDR2 FQGTGA. The CDR3 loop spans 15 amino acids. DNA of the CDR3: TGTGCCAGCAGAAGGGGCGGGGGGCCCCACAATGAGCAGTTCTTC. It codes for CASRRGGGPHNEQFF.

The chain employs TRBV12-3 or TRBV12-4 and TRBJ1-2; a possible D gene is TRBD1 (5 bases). The CDR3 covers 15 residues. Deletions cut 6 bases from V and 7 bases from J, with 21 bases between. CDR3 DNA: TGTGCCAGCAGCACCCACCGGGGACTCAGGCGTGGCTACACCTTC. Encoded protein: CASSTHRGLRRGYTF.

CDR3 residues: CSEKGAGRPEAFF. The CDR3 region has the DNA TGCAGTGAGAAGGGGGCAGGAAGACCTGAAGCTTTCTTT. This chain connects TRBV20-1 to TRBJ1-1; 7 bases are a match to TRBD1. J lost 6 bases, V lost 7 bases, and 11 bases had no gene match. CDR1 and CDR2 (germline): DFQATT, SNEGSKA (reference sequence). The CDR3 covers 13 residues.

In its sample, this clonotype was seen a few times. V and J are TRBV7-2 and TRBJ2-2; TRBD1 might be the D (6 bases). CDR3 length equals 14 residues. V was pared by 5 bases and J by 4 bases, with 11 bases between. Germline V gene sequence: CDR1 SGHTA, CDR2 FQGNSA. In DNA form, the CDR3 reads TGTGCCAGCAGCGCCGGGACACCCACCGGGGAGCTGTTTTTT. It is translated as CASSAGTPTGELFF.

This rearrangement joins TRBV9 to TRBJ1-4, with a tentative D call TRBD1 (5 bases). Germline values: CDR1 SGDLS, CDR2 YYNGEE. V was trimmed by 3 bases and J by 0 bases, leaving 12 bases between them. The CDR3 loop spans 16 amino acids. CDR3 amino acids: CASSAGRETTNEKLFF. CDR3 coding DNA: TGTGCCAGCAGCGCGGGACGAGAGACAACTAATGAAAAACTGTTTTTT.

This clonotype was picked up many times. This chain uses TRBV18 with TRBJ2-4, with D perhaps TRBD2 (6 bases). V lost 2 bases, J lost 2 bases, and 7 bases lay in between. This CDR3 is 14 amino acids long. Germline assignment: CDR1 KGHSH and CDR2 LQKENI. CDR3 bases: TGTGCCAGCTCACCAGGGACTTCCAAAAACATTCAGTACTTC. This translates into CASSPGTSKNIQYF.

On this clonotype itself: A much larger clone sits a single nucleotide away, making a read error possible. The chain employs TRBV6-6 and TRBJ1-1; tentative D call: TRBD1 (6 bases). The germline V gene has CDR1 MNHNY and CDR2 SVGAGI (reference sequence). The CDR3 contains 14 residues. CDR3 DNA sequence: TGTGCCAGCAGTTTACAGGGTTTCAACACTGAAGCTTACTTT. Translated: CASSLQGFNTEAYF.

In its sample, this clonotype was seen a few times. CDR3 nucleotides: TGTGCCAGCAGCGTAGGGACAGGGGCTCTCCCTGAAGCTTTCTTT. Its protein product is CASSVGTGALPEAFF. This sequence joins TRBV5-4 and TRBJ1-1; 10 bases agree with TRBD1. Per germline, CDR1 SGHNT and CDR2 YYREEE (reference sequence). There are 15 residues in the CDR3. V gave up 4 bases and J gave up 6 bases; unmatched junction bases: 9.

The chain employs TRBV18 and TRBJ2-3; 12 bases are shared with TRBD2. The V gene's germline CDR1 is KGHSH and CDR2 LQKENI. The CDR3 extends over 17 amino acids. Trimming took 3 bases from V and 5 from J; bases not matched to a gene: 9. CDR3 bases: TGTGCCAGCTCACCGGGACTAGCGGGCGGAGGAATAGATACGCAGTATTTT. Its translation: CASSPGLAGGGIDTQYF. Looking up the rest from reference TRBV18 and TRBJ2-3 gives the full variable domain: NAGVMQNPRHLVRRRGQEARLRCSPMKGHSHVYWYRQLPEEGLKFMVYLQKENIIDESGMPKERFSAEFPKEGPSILRIQQVVRGDSAAYFCASSPGLAGGGIDTQYFGPGTRLTVL.

This clonotype was seen ten or more times. The rearrangement links TRBV20-1 to TRBJ1-2; 9 bases align to TRBD1. CDR1 is DFQATT and CDR2 is SNEGSKA in the germline V gene (reference sequence). V shed 6 bases, J shed 6 bases, and the junction held 8 bases outside the gene matches. The CDR3 consists of 13 residues. The CDR3 bases are TGCAGTGCCCCGAAGGACAGGGGAGATGGCTACACCTTC. This encodes CSAPKDRGDGYTF.

The rearrangement uses TRBV10-2 and TRBJ1-3; possible D gene TRBD1, 6 bases. The CDR3 contains 15 residues. V dropped 7 bases and J dropped 7 bases, with 20 bases sitting between them. CDR1 is WSHSY, CDR2 SAAADI, per germline. CDR3 coding DNA: TGCGCCAGCATGCACCCAGGACAGTCGGGCAACACCATATATTTT. Translating gives CASMHPGQSGNTIYF.

This clonotype has a count of ten or more. This chain connects TRBV27 to TRBJ1-4; D unresolved. Looked up from germline, CDR1 is MNHEY and CDR2 is SMNVEV (reference sequence). The CDR3 consists of 15 residues. V lost 3 bases to trimming and J lost 5 bases, with 13 bases between them. The CDR3 region is CASSFSRLLNEKLFF. Here the CDR3 DNA reads TGTGCCAGCAGTTTTTCCAGGCTATTAAATGAAAAACTGTTTTTT. The variable domain in full, completed from reference TRBV27 and TRBJ1-4, reads EAQVTQNPRYLITVTGKKLTVTCSQNMNHEYMSWYRQDPGLGLRQIYYSMNVEVTDKGDVPEGYKVSRKEKRNFPLILESPSPNQTSLYFCASSFSRLLNEKLFFGSGTQLSVL.

The V call is TRBV20-1, the J call TRBJ2-3, with D hard to call. There are 12 residues in the CDR3. Germline V lookup: CDR1 DFQATT, CDR2 SNEGSKA (reference sequence). Deletions cut 3 bases from V and 6 bases from J, with 10 bases between. CDR3 sequence (DNA): TGCAGTGCTAGGTTGGAAGGGGATACGCAGTATTTT. Protein product: CSARLEGDTQYF.

Only a few counts were recorded for this clonotype. The chain recombines TRBV6-2 or TRBV6-3 with TRBJ1-2; D remains unclear. V gave up 0 bases and J gave up 7 bases, with 6 bases separating them. This CDR3 region has 12 residues. Germline V gene sequence: CDR1 MNHEY, CDR2 SVGEGT. The CDR3 loop reads CASSYSAIGYTF. The CDR3 region has the DNA TGTGCCAGCAGTTACTCGGCCATTGGCTACACCTTC.

The chain carries TRBV3-1 and TRBJ2-2; perhaps TRBD1 as D (6 bases). The CDR3 loop spans 14 amino acids. Germline V gives CDR1 LGHDT, CDR2 YNNKEL (reference sequence). Trimming pared 5 bases from V and 6 bases from J, leaving 13 bases between. This CDR3 is CASSMGQMAGELFF. The DNA for the CDR3 is TGTGCCAGCAGCATGGGACAAATGGCCGGGGAGCTGTTTTTT.